Following are 10 T cell receptor beta chains from one sample sequenced in a study of T cell changes during pregnancy in multiple sclerosis. Libraries were prepared by immunoSEQ multiplex PCR; TCRdb keeps only in-frame clonotypes and omits some of them. The data hold roughly 47,000 clones, with approximately 94% observed a single time. Specimen: CD8+ T cells from peripheral blood mononuclear cells, collected before pregnancy. Receptors were obtained from a female donor with multiple sclerosis, enrolled in a pregnancy study.

The CDR3 nucleotides are TGTGCCAGCAGTGCGACAGAATTAAACCTCTATGGCTACACCTTC. It is translated as CASSATELNLYGYTF. The J gene is TRBJ1-2, the V gene TRBV27; D might be TRBD1 (5 bases). The CDR3 consists of 15 residues. V lost 5 bases and J 4 bases, leaving 17 bases between the germline ends. The V gene's germline CDR1 is MNHEY and CDR2 SMNVEV (reference sequence).

This chain links TRBV9 with TRBJ2-3, with D possibly being TRBD1 (6 bases). Trimming cost V 3 bases and J 0 bases, with 11 bases left between them. Germline CDR1 is SGDLS and CDR2 is YYNGEE. CDR3 length: 15 amino acids. This chain's CDR3 is CASSAGTTSTDTQYF. In nucleotides, the CDR3 is TGTGCCAGCAGCGCCGGGACAACAAGCACAGATACGCAGTATTTT.

The chain links TRBV27 to TRBJ2-7, with TRBD2 matching over 10 bases. J gave up 7 bases and V 5 bases, and 11 bases lay outside the gene matches. CDR3 length: 15 residues. Germline V gene sequence: CDR1 MNHEY, CDR2 SMNVEV (reference sequence). The CDR3 nucleotides read TGTGCCAGCAGTATAACTAGCGGGACCCCTATTGAGCAGTACTTC. It yields the protein CASSITSGTPIEQYF.

The gene calls are TRBV19 and TRBJ2-7; D gene uncertain. V lost 3 bases and J 3 bases, leaving 15 bases between the germline ends. The CDR3 covers 15 residues. Germline V CDR1 and CDR2: LNHDA, SQIVND (reference sequence). CDR3 in DNA: TGTGCCAGTAGTATTATCCACCAGAGCGACTACGAGCAGTACTTC. Amino acid sequence: CASSIIHQSDYEQYF.

The rearrangement joins TRBV11-2 to TRBJ2-5; 12 nucleotides agree with TRBD2. Germline CDR1 reads SGHAT; CDR2 reads FQNNGV. CDR3 length equals 19 residues. Trimming at V came to 1 base and at J to 5 bases, leaving 14 bases not matched to a gene. The CDR3 is CASSLGWTSGEGGRETQYF. The CDR3 nucleotides read TGTGCCAGCAGCTTAGGGTGGACTAGCGGGGAGGGAGGTCGGGAGACCCAGTACTTC. Full variable domain (rest looked up from reference TRBV11-2 and TRBJ2-5): EAGVAQSPRYKIIEKRQSVAFWCNPISGHATLYWYQQILGQGPKLLIQFQNNGVVDDSQLPKDRFSAERLKGVDSTLKIQPAKLEDSAVYLCASSLGWTSGEGGRETQYFGPGTRLLVL.

This chain uses TRBV7-9 with TRBJ2-2; weak D call: TRBD2 (5 bases). This CDR3 comprises 16 residues. The V gene's germline CDR1 is SEHNR and CDR2 FQNEAQ (reference sequence). The V gene lost 5 bases and the J gene lost 0 bases, with 13 bases spanning the gap. The CDR3 spells CASSPPAAANTGELFF. Written as DNA, the CDR3 is TGTGCCAGCAGCCCCCCTGCAGCGGCGAACACCGGGGAGCTGTTTTTT.

This rearrangement joins TRBV27 to TRBJ1-2; 11 nucleotides agree with TRBD1. CDR1 and CDR2 from the germline V gene are MNHEY and SMNVEV (reference sequence). The CDR3 totals 15 residues. The V gene end was trimmed by 6 bases and the J gene end by 4 bases; junction bases not matched to a gene: 7. DNA of the CDR3: TGTGCCAGCAGCTTAGAAGGACAGGGGGCCTATGGCTACACCTTC. This encodes CASSLEGQGAYGYTF.

The chain joins TRBV2 to TRBJ2-7, with 7 bases fitting TRBD1. Looked up from germline, CDR1 is SNHLY and CDR2 is FYNNEI. The V and J ends lost 7 bases and 0 bases, in that order; junction bases with no gene match: 9. The CDR3 sequence is 15 residues long. This chain's CDR3 is CASIRDRASSYEQYF. The CDR3 DNA reads TGTGCCAGCATTCGCGACAGGGCTAGCTCCTACGAGCAGTACTTC.

This chain links TRBV5-4 with TRBJ2-1; 11 bases align to TRBD2. The V gene end was trimmed by 3 bases and the J gene end by 2 bases; junction bases not matched to a gene: 4. CDR3 size: 16 residues. CDR1 is SGHNT, CDR2 YYREEE, per germline (reference sequence). CDR3 amino acids: CASSSPGLAAYNEQFF. Here the CDR3 DNA reads TGTGCCAGCAGCTCCCCGGGACTAGCGGCCTACAATGAGCAGTTCTTC.

The chain employs TRBV27 and TRBJ2-1; TRBD2 aligns across 10 bases. The germline V gene encodes CDR1 MNHEY and CDR2 SMNVEV (reference sequence). J gave up 5 bases and V 4 bases, and 5 bases lay outside the gene matches. This CDR3 has 15 amino acids. The CDR3 nucleotides read TGTGCCAGCAGTTCCCTAGCGGGAGCCCACAATGAGCAGTTCTTC. It specifies CASSSLAGAHNEQFF.